Listed below are T cell receptor beta chains from one sample, sequenced in a study of cytomegalovirus exposure and HLA in healthy donors. TCRdb's copy holds only in-frame clones and misses some; the assay was immunoSEQ multiplex PCR. Of some 110,000 clones listed, over 75% are singletons. The sequencing input was PBMCs. These receptor sequences come from a woman aged 40 to 50 in good health and CMV-seropositive. Both conserved end residues are part of each CDR3. Fields, in order: V gene, D gene, J gene, CDR3 protein. D genes are given only for firm matches.

>TRBV6-5|TRBD1|TRBJ1-2
CASSYSGTGARGGYTF
>TRBV27|TRBD2|TRBJ2-7
CASSAGLAGAYEQYF
>TRBV19|NA|TRBJ2-7
CASSETDRAAYEQYF
>TRBV2|TRBD1|TRBJ2-5
CASSGSQGARETQYF
>TRBV11-1|TRBD2|TRBJ2-1
CASSLVAGGQDSEQFF
>TRBV28|NA|TRBJ2-7
CASSPYAILTEQYF
>TRBV30|TRBD1|TRBJ2-2
CAWSQRDRGLAGELFF
>TRBV2|NA|TRBJ1-2
CASSADSIYGYTF
>TRBV7-8|NA|TRBJ1-1
CASSLAGGRGMNTEAFF
>TRBV6-5|NA|TRBJ1-1
CASSLRTALEAFF
>TRBV19|TRBD1|TRBJ1-4
CASSITGQGARNEKLFF
>TRBV28|TRBD2|TRBJ2-3
CASSSSFSGGDTQYF
>TRBV2|NA|TRBJ2-1
CASSEEGLGEQFF
>TRBV7-9|NA|TRBJ1-2
CASSPGANYGYTF
>TRBV7-9|TRBD1|TRBJ1-5
CASSATGDSNQPQHF
>TRBV19|NA|TRBJ2-5
CASSIRGGTETQYF
>TRBV5-8|NA|TRBJ1-5
CASPPFGGSNQPQHF
>TRBV5-4|TRBD1|TRBJ2-6
CASSGRTGDGANVLTF
>TRBV15|TRBD2|TRBJ2-1
CATSRTSSGRIGNEQFF
>TRBV28|TRBD2|TRBJ2-1
CASRDRLAGNEQFF
>TRBV30|NA|TRBJ1-1
CAWKSKQGANTEAFF
>TRBV4-1|NA|TRBJ1-6
CASSQLDFHSPLHF
>TRBV2|TRBD1|TRBJ1-2
CASIRGRQGTVSYGYTF
>TRBV7-9|TRBD2|TRBJ2-7
CSSSPGSGSTSF
>TRBV6-1|NA|TRBJ2-7
CASTGQYTYEQYF
>TRBV5-1|TRBD2|TRBJ2-1
CASNGLAGADNEQFF
>TRBV5-4|NA|TRBJ1-1
CASSLEQINTEAFF
>TRBV5-4|TRBD2|TRBJ2-5
CASSPLAGGLQETQYF
>TRBV4-1|TRBD2|TRBJ2-7
CASSPGLAGLYDEQYF
>TRBV18|TRBD1|TRBJ2-7
CASSPFKARGQTTGEQYF
>TRBV4-1|NA|TRBJ2-5
CASSQDFLQTAQYF
>TRBV6-1|TRBD1|TRBJ2-7
CASRTGGYEQYF
>TRBV27|TRBD1|TRBJ2-6
CASRSLTGGGGANVLTF
>TRBV5-4|TRBD1|TRBJ1-2
CASSLTQGAVYGYTF
>TRBV4-2|NA|TRBJ2-1
CASSQEPILGSEQFF
>TRBV9|NA|TRBJ2-3
CASSVGLSSSTDTQYF
>TRBV9|NA|TRBJ2-2
CASSYLPGLGGTGELFF
>TRBV6-4|NA|TRBJ2-3
CASSDSERGTQYF
>TRBV28|TRBD1|TRBJ1-1
CASTGTGRTEAFF
>TRBV27|NA|TRBJ2-3
CASSPTHSGLNTDTQYF
>TRBV7-9|TRBD2|TRBJ2-2
CSSSPLAGGGTGELFF
>TRBV10-2|TRBD2|TRBJ2-1
CASNKRGGTSGRSNEQFF
>TRBV28|NA|TRBJ2-1
CASTNSGGSYNEQFF
>TRBV2|TRBD1|TRBJ2-2
CASSAGTGGTGELFF
>TRBV4-1|TRBD2|TRBJ2-3
CASSQERAGVAGQRNTDTQYF
>TRBV6-7|NA|TRBJ1-2
CASRPWKGYYYGYTF
>TRBV30|NA|TRBJ2-5
CAWSRGTQYF